These 14 T cell receptor beta chains share one sample of origin, sequenced in a study of blood T cell repertoires in COVID-19. This table comes from immunoSEQ multiplex PCR, and its TCRdb copy is limited to in-frame clones, with some not included. This table has about 87,000 clones, around 75% appearing once. The sequenced sample consisted of peripheral blood. The receptors here all came from a woman aged 50 to 60 with acute or convalescent COVID-19.

This rearrangement joins TRBV5-1 to TRBJ1-1; TRBD1 might be the D (6 bases). Trimming shortened V by 2 bases and J by 3 bases, and 11 bases separated the two germline ends. The CDR3 runs to 14 residues. CDR1 and CDR2 from the germline V gene are SGHRS and YFSETQ. CDR3 DNA: TGCGCCAGCAGCTTTTCCCCAGGGGACACTGAAGCTTTCTTT. Its protein is CASSFSPGDTEAFF.

V is TRBV21-1 and J is TRBJ2-7; the D call TRBD1 from the table was never checked on the DNA. TRBV21-1 is described as a pseudogene. The CDR3 contains 16 residues. The CDR3 reads CASFLKMGTGHYEQYF. CDR3 nucleotides: TGTGCCAGCTTCTTAAAGATGGGGACAGGCCACTACGAGCAGTACTTC.

The J gene is TRBJ2-2, the V gene TRBV7-2; TRBD1 aligns across 8 bases. CDR1 and CDR2 (germline): SGHTA, FQGNSA. V shed 5 bases, J shed 6 bases, and the junction held 8 bases outside the gene matches. This CDR3 has 15 residues. The CDR3 DNA follows: TGTGCCAGCAGCCCCGGACAGGGAGGCGCCGGGGAGCTGTTTTTT. Its translation is CASSPGQGGAGELFF.

The chain recombines TRBV28 with TRBJ2-7; D might be TRBD1 (5 bases). Trimming took off 2 bases at V and 3 bases at J, with 5 bases between the two ends. The V gene's germline CDR1 is MDHEN and CDR2 SYDVKM. This CDR3 spans 12 amino acids. The CDR3 nucleotides read TGTGCCAGCAGTTTAAGGGGCTACGAGCAGTACTTC. It yields the protein CASSLRGYEQYF.

The genes are TRBV3-1 (or the pseudogene TRBV3-2) and TRBJ1-4, with 9 bases lining up with TRBD1. The CDR3 contains 15 residues. Germline V gene sequence: CDR1 LGHDT, CDR2 YNNKEL (reference sequence). Losses at the gene ends were 4 bases for V and 4 bases for J; bases not matched to a gene: 4. CDR3 sequence reads: CASSPPGQGNEKLFF. The CDR3 region has the DNA TGTGCCAGCAGCCCCCCGGGACAGGGTAATGAAAAACTGTTTTTT.

The rearrangement joins TRBV7-3 to TRBJ2-7; D is perhaps TRBD1 (5 bases). Trimming left V 2 bases short and J 2 bases short, with 7 bases between. The germline CDR1 and CDR2 sequences are SGHTA and FQGTGA. The length of the CDR3 is 13 residues. The CDR3 DNA sequence: TGTGCCAGCAGCTTAGGGGCCCCCTACGAGCAGTACTTC. Protein: CASSLGAPYEQYF.

This sequence joins TRBV20-1 and TRBJ2-5; 11 nucleotides agree with TRBD2. The V gene end was trimmed by 3 bases and the J gene end by 3 bases; junction bases not matched to a gene: 3. Germline V gives CDR1 DFQATT, CDR2 SNEGSKA (reference sequence). This CDR3 spans 14 amino acids. The DNA for the CDR3 is TGCAGTGCTAGTAGCGGGGGGGCGGAAGAGACCCAGTACTTC. Translated: CSASSGGAEETQYF.

This clone was picked up a small number of times. J is TRBJ2-7 and V is TRBV28, with 9 nucleotides matching TRBD1. Germline V gives CDR1 MDHEN, CDR2 SYDVKM. The V and J ends lost 6 bases and 3 bases, in that order; junction bases with no gene match: 6. The CDR3 loop spans 14 amino acids. The CDR3 sequence: CASRQPGQGYEQYF. The DNA of the CDR3 is TGTGCCAGCAGGCAACCGGGACAGGGCTACGAGCAGTACTTC.

This chain uses TRBV12-3 or TRBV12-4 with TRBJ1-5; no definite D call. The CDR3 covers 13 residues. Between the trimmed V and J ends, which lost 6 bases and 1 base, there was a span of 7 bases. Here the CDR3 DNA reads TGTGCCAGCAGCAGGCAAAGCAATCAGCCCCAGCATTTT. This codes for CASSRQSNQPQHF.

The gene calls are TRBV30 and TRBJ1-5, with a possible D match to TRBD1 (5 bases). There are 14 residues in the CDR3. The V gene's germline CDR1 is GTSNPN and CDR2 SVGIG (reference sequence). With 1 base removed from V and 6 bases from J, the gap between germline ends came to 13 bases. CDR3 residues: CAWSATNQGQPQHF. DNA for the CDR3: TGTGCCTGGAGTGCTACCAACCAGGGTCAGCCCCAGCATTTT.

V usage is TRBV9 and J usage is TRBJ2-7; 8 nucleotides agree with TRBD2. This CDR3 region has 14 residues. Germline trimming cut 2 bases from V and 4 bases from J; bases unmatched to any gene: 5. Germline V CDR1 and CDR2: SGDLS, YYNGEE. CDR3 nucleotide sequence: TGTGCCAGCAGCGTGTCCAGCGGGGGTTACGAGCAGTACTTC. Translation gives CASSVSSGGYEQYF.

To note about this clone: In the same sample, other DNA sequences code for this CDR3. V usage is TRBV6-5 and J usage is TRBJ2-2; unclear D gene. Trimming removed 4 bases at V and 4 bases at J, with 4 bases between. There are 12 residues in the CDR3. The germline V gene has CDR1 MNHEY and CDR2 SVGAGI. The CDR3 sequence is CASSSFTGELFF. The CDR3 coding sequence is TGTGCCAGCAGTTCCTTCACCGGGGAGCTGTTTTTT.

The chain employs TRBV6-5 and TRBJ1-5; D gene unclear. Germline V gene data show CDR1 as MNHEY and CDR2 as SVGAGI. Trimming left V 6 bases short and J 4 bases short, with 10 bases between. The CDR3 spans 13 residues. CDR3 sequence: CASRDRGNQPQHF. DNA of the CDR3: TGTGCCAGCAGGGATAGAGGGAATCAGCCCCAGCATTTT.

The V call is TRBV27, the J call TRBJ1-2; TRBD1 matches 10 bases. CDR1 and CDR2 (germline): MNHEY, SMNVEV (reference sequence). The CDR3 has 14 amino acids. The trim removed 5 bases at V and 7 bases at J, leaving 7 bases unmatched. As DNA, the CDR3 is TGTGCCAGCAGTCCATGGGACAGGGGACGTGGCTACACCTTC. Protein: CASSPWDRGRGYTF.